The entry below gives a single T cell receptor (beta chain) sequence along with its context. TCRdb ran MiXCR on the PCR reads. The sample contains about 30,000 clones, 20% to 25% of which appear only once. The entry originates in a study of metastatic and nonmetastatic thyroid tumors. Patients had received no treatment of any kind before thyroid surgery. The CDR3 extends over 15 amino acids. The V and J ends lost 4 bases and 5 bases respectively, with 17 bases between them. In germline, CDR1 is MNHNS, CDR2 SASEGT. The chain employs TRBV6-1 and TRBJ1-1, with a possible D match to TRBD1 (5 bases). The sample taken for sequencing was blood. The sequence was collected from a female donor with papillary thyroid cancer or a benign thyroid nodule (not recorded which). Some clones in this sample may be carry-over from other donors' samples. The CDR3 sequence is CASSGDPGGKTEAFF. Written as DNA, the CDR3 is TGTGCCAGCAGTGGGGACCCCGGGGGGAAGACTGAAGCTTTCTTT.